This note documents a single T cell receptor (beta chain) sequence. This sample is part of a study of T cell changes during pregnancy in multiple sclerosis. Sequenced by immunoSEQ multiplex PCR; TCRdb stores in-frame clones only, minus some. The sample shows 55,000 to 85,000 clones, 90% to 95% of them seen only once. This sample comprised peripheral blood, obtained after pregnancy. The source of this sequence is a female donor with multiple sclerosis, enrolled in a pregnancy study.

The CDR3 nucleotides read TGTGCCAGCAGTAGTTCGTTAATAGATATCAATGAGCAGTTCTTC. Translating gives CASSSSLIDINEQFF. The chain joins TRBV28 to TRBJ2-1; no clear D gene. Germline CDR1 MDHEN, CDR2 SYDVKM. This CDR3 spans 15 amino acids. V lost 5 bases and J lost 6, with 17 bases in between. Full variable domain (missing parts from reference TRBV28 and TRBJ2-1): DVKVTQSSRYLVKRTGEKVFLECVQDMDHENMFWYRQDPGLGLRLIYFSYDVKMKEKGDIPEGYSVSREKKERFSLILESASTNQTSMYLCASSSSLIDINEQFFGPGTRLTVL.